The 32 T cell receptor beta chains below come from one sample, sequenced in a study of primary melanoma T cells and metastatic recurrence. Method: immunoSEQ multiplex PCR; TCRdb's copy keeps in-frame clones and lacks some. Altogether hundreds of clones are present, over 55% being singletons, with the ten largest covering approximately 7.3%. The sequencing sample was made of melanoma tumor tissue. These receptors all come from a human donor with melanoma.

In regard to this clone: One end of the junction fails to match germline, which may point to a read error. The chain links TRBV7-6 to TRBJ1-5; no clear D. CDR1 is SGHVS and CDR2 is FNYEAQ in the germline V gene. The CDR3 is made up of 14 amino acids. The CDR3 reads CASSYPDSNQPQHF. The CDR3 DNA reads TGTGCTAGCAGCTACCCGGACAGCAATCAGCCCCAGCATTTT.

This sequence joins TRBV19 and TRBJ2-5, with 7 bases fitting TRBD2. The CDR3 totals 16 residues. With 5 bases clipped from V and 5 bases from J, the junction kept 14 bases outside the gene matches. Germline V gives CDR1 LNHDA, CDR2 SQIVND (reference sequence). In DNA form, the CDR3 reads TGTGCCAGTAGTTCCGGGGCGGGAGACTTTAGGGAGACCCAGTACTTC. Protein product: CASSSGAGDFRETQYF. Looking up the rest from reference TRBV19 and TRBJ2-5 gives the full variable domain: DGGITQSPKYLFRKEGQNVTLSCEQNLNHDAMYWYRQDPGQGLRLIYYSQIVNDFQKGDIAEGYSVSREKKESFPLTVTSAQKNPTAFYLCASSSGAGDFRETQYFGPGTRLLVL.

V is TRBV28 and J is TRBJ2-7, with 9 bases matching TRBD1. The CDR3 is 14 amino acids. Germline values: CDR1 MDHEN, CDR2 SYDVKM. V shed 5 bases and J 6 bases; nucleotides not matched to a gene: 8. The CDR3 DNA sequence: TGTGCCAGCAGTGCCGGGACAGGGCTTGGCGAGCAGTACTTC. It yields the protein CASSAGTGLGEQYF.

This sequence joins TRBV5-1 and TRBJ2-7, with 9 bases matching TRBD2. Germline CDR1 and CDR2: SGHRS and YFSETQ. The CDR3 runs 17 residues. V lost 2 bases, J lost 0 bases, and 9 bases stayed unmatched. CDR3 amino acids: CASSFGLARPSSYEQYF. The CDR3 region has the DNA TGCGCCAGCAGCTTCGGACTAGCGCGACCCAGCTCCTACGAGCAGTACTTC.

The V and J genes are TRBV12-5 and TRBJ2-1; no clear D. This CDR3 region has 15 residues. The germline V and J ends were trimmed by 3 bases and 0 bases, with 9 bases remaining between them. CDR1 is LGHNT, CDR2 FRNRAP, per germline. The CDR3 nucleotides are TGTGCTAGTGGTTTCGGCCAGAGCTCCTACAATGAGCAGTTCTTC. Translated, it gives CASGFGQSSYNEQFF.

This clone is a singleton in its sample. This chain uses TRBV28 with TRBJ2-3; 9 bases agree with TRBD2. The CDR3 is 15 amino acids. The junction had 2 bases not matched to a gene; V was cut back by 3 bases and J by 1 base. CDR1 is MDHEN, CDR2 SYDVKM, per germline. CDR3 protein: CASSFRGRGTDTQYF. The CDR3 nucleotides are TGTGCCAGCAGTTTCCGCGGGAGGGGCACAGATACGCAGTATTTT.

The chain uses TRBV28 and TRBJ2-4; D not resolved. V was shortened by 3 bases and J by 6 bases, with 9 bases between the two germline ends. The V gene's germline CDR1 is MDHEN and CDR2 SYDVKM. This CDR3 is 13 amino acids long. CDR3 nucleotides: TGTGCCAGCAGTTTTGCAGGAAGAAACATTCAGTACTTC. Translated: CASSFAGRNIQYF. Drawing the rest from reference TRBV28 and TRBJ2-4, the complete variable domain is DVKVTQSSRYLVKRTGEKVFLECVQDMDHENMFWYRQDPGLGLRLIYFSYDVKMKEKGDIPEGYSVSREKKERFSLILESASTNQTSMYLCASSFAGRNIQYFGAGTRLSVL.

The chain links TRBV1 to TRBJ2-3; TRBD2, the table's D call, lacks a check against the DNA. TRBV1 counts as a pseudogene. The CDR3 length is 15 residues. The CDR3 here is CASSQGGRTADTQYF. Written as DNA, the CDR3 is TGCGCCAGCAGCCAAGGCGGGAGGACGGCAGATACGCAGTATTTT.

This clone was observed a single time. This chain joins TRBV5-1 and TRBJ1-2, with D possibly TRBD1 on 5 matching bases. There are 14 residues in the CDR3. The V end lost 0 bases, the J end lost 3 bases, and 9 bases lay between the germline ends. Germline V gives CDR1 SGHRS, CDR2 YFSETQ. CDR3 sequence: CASSLAGTDYGYTF. The DNA of the CDR3 is TGCGCCAGCAGCTTGGCCGGGACCGACTATGGCTACACCTTC.

The rearrangement joins TRBV5-1 to TRBJ1-1; no clear D. Germline-derived CDR1 and CDR2 are SGHRS and YFSETQ. The CDR3 has 14 amino acids. The V and J ends lost 0 bases and 1 base respectively, with 7 bases between them. CDR3 DNA sequence: TGCGCCAGCAGCTTGGGCAACAGGAACACTGAAGCTTTCTTT. It codes for CASSLGNRNTEAFF.

The chain employs TRBV19 and TRBJ2-7; tentatively, D is TRBD1 (5 bases). Trimming took off 4 bases at V and 6 bases at J, with 13 bases between the two ends. Germline V gene lookup returns CDR1 LNHDA and CDR2 SQIVND (reference sequence). The CDR3 has 13 amino acids. The CDR3 loop is CASSTADRREQYF. In DNA, the CDR3 is TGTGCCAGTAGTACCGCCGACAGACGCGAGCAGTACTTC.

The chain uses TRBV7-2 and TRBJ2-7, with D possibly called TRBD1 or TRBD2 (6 bases each). The CDR3 sequence is 13 residues long. The germline CDR1 and CDR2 sequences are SGHTA and FQGNSA. Trimming removed 5 bases from V and 4 bases from J, with 12 bases in between. The CDR3 is CASSQGRDYEQYF. CDR3 in DNA: TGTGCCAGCAGCCAGGGGCGGGATTACGAGCAGTACTTC.

This sequence joins TRBV22-1 and TRBJ2-3; the table gives TRBD1 as D, unverified against the DNA. TRBV22-1 is a recognized pseudogene. This CDR3 spans 16 amino acids. As DNA, the CDR3 is TGTGCCAGCACTCTTCCGGGACAGGCCTACACAGATACGCAGTATTTT. Its translation: CASTLPGQAYTDTQYF.

The chain links TRBV28 to TRBJ1-4; no definite D call. The CDR3 is made up of 15 amino acids. CDR1 is MDHEN, CDR2 SYDVKM, per germline. Deletions cut 7 bases from V and 0 bases from J, with 12 bases between. The chain's CDR3 is CASKTRGATNEKLFF. DNA for the CDR3: TGTGCCAGCAAAACACGGGGTGCAACTAATGAAAAACTGTTTTTT. The variable domain in full, with the rest retrieved from reference TRBV28 and TRBJ1-4, is DVKVTQSSRYLVKRTGEKVFLECVQDMDHENMFWYRQDPGLGLRLIYFSYDVKMKEKGDIPEGYSVSREKKERFSLILESASTNQTSMYLCASKTRGATNEKLFFGSGTQLSVL.

This clone was seen only a few times. One end of the junction fails to match germline, which may point to a read error. One or more nucleotides could not be called with certainty, so the encoded amino acid is given as X. The CDR3 coding sequence is TGTGCCARTAGTATAGCAACCGGGACAAGATTTTATTTCTTT. Amino acids: CAXSIATGTRFYFF. The chain has TRBV19 and TRBJ1-1; TRBD1 is a possible D gene (6 bases). In germline, CDR1 is LNHDA, CDR2 SQIVND (reference sequence). The CDR3 length is 14 residues.

As for this clone: The junction departs from the called germline gene at one end, perhaps through a read error. V and J are TRBV19 and TRBJ2-3, with 7 bases matching TRBD2. The V gene's germline CDR1 is LNHDA and CDR2 SQIVND (reference sequence). The CDR3 is 13 residues long. Here the CDR3 reads CASNGRIADMQYF. In DNA form, the CDR3 reads TGTGCCAGTAACGGGAGGATAGCAGATATGCAGTATTTT.

The chain couples TRBV25-1 to TRBJ2-3, with D unresolved. Germline V gene data show CDR1 as MGHDK and CDR2 as SYGVNS. V gave up 5 bases and J gave up 5 bases, with 17 bases separating them. This CDR3 comprises 15 residues. This chain's CDR3 is CASSSARASQDTQYF. CDR3 nucleotides: TGTGCCAGCAGTTCGGCGAGAGCCTCCCAAGATACGCAGTATTTT.

The V gene is TRBV5-1, the J gene TRBJ2-7; possible D gene TRBD2, 5 bases. Germline-derived CDR1 and CDR2 are SGHRS and YFSETQ. The CDR3 loop spans 17 amino acids. V was pared by 0 bases and J by 1 base, with 17 bases between. The CDR3 reads CASSLGNGEEVSYEQYF. In DNA, the CDR3 is TGCGCCAGCAGCTTGGGTAACGGCGAGGAGGTTTCCTACGAGCAGTACTTC.

This sequence joins TRBV18 and TRBJ2-1, with 9 positions matching TRBD2. J was trimmed by 8 bases and V by 5 bases; bases with no gene match: 4. The CDR3 covers 13 residues. Germline CDR1 and CDR2: KGHSH and LQKENI. This CDR3 reads CASSSGTSYEQFF. CDR3 DNA: TGTGCCAGCTCATCAGGGACTAGCTATGAGCAGTTCTTC.

In its sample, this clone was seen a few times. The rearrangement joins TRBV11-3 to TRBJ2-3; perhaps TRBD2 as D (5 bases). There are 16 residues in the CDR3. The germline V gene encodes CDR1 SGHNT and CDR2 YENEEA. Trimming took off 5 bases at V and 2 bases at J, with 17 bases between the two ends. The CDR3 region has the DNA TGTGCCAGCAGCCCGGGAACCCGGCCGTTCACAGATACGCAGTATTTT. It is translated as CASSPGTRPFTDTQYF.

The chain is built from TRBV28 and TRBJ2-2; D is possibly TRBD1 or TRBD2 (5 bases each). V lost 3 bases to trimming and J lost 1 base, with 18 bases between them. The germline V gene encodes CDR1 MDHEN and CDR2 SYDVKM. The CDR3 extends over 18 amino acids. The CDR3 DNA follows: TGTGCCAGCAGTTTGAATTATTATGGAGGACAGAACACCGGGGAGCTGTTTTTT. This gives the protein CASSLNYYGGQNTGELFF.

The V and J genes are TRBV30 and TRBJ1-1; tentatively, D is TRBD1 (5 bases). Looked up from germline, CDR1 is GTSNPN and CDR2 is SVGIG (reference sequence). This CDR3 has 12 amino acids. V lost 0 bases to trimming and J lost 6 bases, with 8 bases between them. The CDR3 reads CAWSVQGAEAFF. Written as DNA, the CDR3 is TGTGCCTGGAGTGTACAAGGGGCTGAAGCTTTCTTT.

This clone is a singleton in its sample. The genes are TRBV19 and TRBJ1-1, with TRBD1 as a possible D gene (6 bases). CDR1 LNHDA and CDR2 SQIVND come from the germline V gene (reference sequence). The V end was cut by 6 bases, the J end by 1 base, with 12 bases between. The CDR3 spans 14 residues. CDR3 protein: CASRKGGPNTEAFF. Written as DNA, the CDR3 is TGTGCCAGTAGGAAGGGGGGTCCGAACACTGAAGCTTTCTTT.

This clone was counted a few times. The chain couples TRBV15 to TRBJ2-1, with 10 bases that match TRBD2. The V gene end was trimmed by 6 bases and the J gene end by 7 bases; junction bases not matched to a gene: 12. The length of the CDR3 is 16 residues. Looked up from germline, CDR1 is LNHNV and CDR2 is YYDKDF (reference sequence). The CDR3 DNA is TGTGCCACCAGTTGGGACCTAGCGGGAGCGCGGAATGAGCAGTTCTTC. Translating gives CATSWDLAGARNEQFF.

The count of this clone is one. The chain links TRBV28 to TRBJ2-7; weak D call: TRBD1 (6 bases). V was clipped by 10 bases and J by 5 bases, with 24 bases between them. CDR1 and CDR2 from the germline V gene are MDHEN and SYDVKM. The length of the CDR3 is 15 residues. CDR3 sequence (DNA): TGTGCCACCTCTCCTGGGGGCAGGGAGATCGACGAGCAGTACTTC. It is translated as CATSPGGREIDEQYF. Looking up the rest from reference TRBV28 and TRBJ2-7 gives the full variable domain: DVKVTQSSRYLVKRTGEKVFLECVQDMDHENMFWYRQDPGLGLRLIYFSYDVKMKEKGDIPEGYSVSREKKERFSLILESASTNQTSMYLCATSPGGREIDEQYFGPGTRLTVT.

A few counts support this clone. The rearrangement links TRBV19 to TRBJ1-3; D remains unclear. Trimming stripped 10 bases from V and 0 bases from J, with 10 bases between. Germline CDR1 and CDR2: LNHDA and SQIVND (reference sequence). The CDR3 has 13 amino acids. The chain's CDR3 is CATSYNSGNTIYF. The CDR3 DNA sequence: TGTGCCACCTCATATAACTCTGGAAACACCATATATTTT. Variable domain in full (rest from reference TRBV19 and TRBJ1-3): DGGITQSPKYLFRKEGQNVTLSCEQNLNHDAMYWYRQDPGQGLRLIYYSQIVNDFQKGDIAEGYSVSREKKESFPLTVTSAQKNPTAFYLCATSYNSGNTIYFGEGSWLTVV.

This clone was observed a handful of times. This chain connects TRBV19 to TRBJ2-3; 13 nucleotides line up with TRBD2. The CDR3 is 18 amino acids. Germline V lookup: CDR1 LNHDA, CDR2 SQIVND (reference sequence). V was clipped by 5 bases and J by 4 bases; unmatched bases: 12. This CDR3 is CASSAHGLAGAGADTQYF. The CDR3 bases are TGTGCCAGTAGTGCCCACGGACTAGCGGGAGCCGGGGCAGATACGCAGTATTTT.

The chain is built from TRBV11-3 and TRBJ2-1; perhaps TRBD2 as D (5 bases). The CDR3 loop spans 16 amino acids. The V end was cut by 5 bases, the J end by 0 bases, with 14 bases between. The germline gives CDR1 SGHNT, CDR2 YENEEA. The CDR3 region is CASSPTGISSYNEQFF. As DNA, the CDR3 is TGTGCCAGCAGCCCGACGGGAATCAGCTCCTACAATGAGCAGTTCTTC.

The genes are TRBV5-1 and TRBJ2-3; TRBD2 agrees at 13 bases. J was trimmed by 3 bases and V by 4 bases; bases with no gene match: 5. The germline gives CDR1 SGHRS, CDR2 YFSETQ. The CDR3 sequence is 16 residues long. The CDR3 nucleotides are TGCGCCAGCAGCCCCTGGACTAGCGGGGGAACAGATACGCAGTATTTT. Translated, it gives CASSPWTSGGTDTQYF.

The chain carries TRBV19 and TRBJ2-7; D is perhaps TRBD1 or TRBD2 (5 bases each). The CDR3 contains 15 residues. CDR1 LNHDA and CDR2 SQIVND come from the germline V gene (reference sequence). The ends were cut back, 10 bases at V and 2 bases at J, with 21 bases in the middle. CDR3 DNA sequence: TGTGCCACTCGTGAGGGGCCAGGACGAGCCTACGAGCAGTACTTC. Translated, it gives CATREGPGRAYEQYF. Full variable domain (missing parts from reference TRBV19 and TRBJ2-7): DGGITQSPKYLFRKEGQNVTLSCEQNLNHDAMYWYRQDPGQGLRLIYYSQIVNDFQKGDIAEGYSVSREKKESFPLTVTSAQKNPTAFYLCATREGPGRAYEQYFGPGTRLTVT.

V gene TRBV6-8 combines with J gene TRBJ2-7; TRBD2 agrees at 13 bases. Germline loops: CDR1 MNHGY, CDR2 SAAAGT. The CDR3 spans 18 residues. Trimming cost V 5 bases and J 0 bases; bases outside gene matches: 10. Written as DNA, the CDR3 is TGTGCCAGCAGTGACCCCGGACTAGCGGGAGCCCCCTCCTACGAGCAGTACTTC. This translates into CASSDPGLAGAPSYEQYF.

The V and J genes are TRBV28 and TRBJ2-2; D unclear. Trimming removed 4 bases from V and 2 bases from J, with 8 bases in between. The CDR3 sequence is 14 residues long. From germline, CDR1 is MDHEN and CDR2 SYDVKM. The CDR3 DNA sequence: TGTGCCAGCAGTTCTAACAGAAACACCGGGGAGCTGTTTTTT. Its translation is CASSSNRNTGELFF.